Listed below are T cell receptor beta chains from one sample, sequenced in a study of T cells after somatic rescue of genetic block. Generated by immunoSEQ multiplex PCR, the TCRdb table keeps only in-frame clones and is missing some. The sample includes more than 9,500 clones, around four fifths of them seen just once. Sample: peripheral blood mononuclear cells (PBMCs). The receptors were gathered from a boy between 5 and 17 years old. Both conserved end residues are part of each CDR3.

TRBJ2-5,TRBV4-2,CASSQSGLQETQYF
TRBJ1-1,TRBV4-2,CASSLDSNTEAFF
TRBJ1-6,TRBV9,CASSAQGGRSPLHF
TRBJ2-3,TRBV11-1,CASSLLGGRTDTQYF
TRBJ1-1,TRBV7-2,CASSWGGNTEAFF
TRBJ2-7,TRBV27,CASSLGEGHYEQYF
TRBJ2-7,TRBV11-3,CASSLSDRPYEQYF
TRBJ2-7,TRBV6-1,CASSEAPRGGLYEQYF
TRBJ2-7,TRBV20-1,CSALIGYEQYF
TRBJ2-1,TRBV29-1,CSVEDTRVLSYNEQFF
TRBJ1-2,TRBV28,CASNLQGPFPYGYTF
TRBJ2-5,TRBV4-3,CASSQEIANQETQYF
TRBJ2-7,TRBV7-2,CASSFKGGGPGDEQYF
TRBJ2-3,TRBV7-9,CASSSSDRLFTDTQYF
TRBJ2-1,TRBV4-3,CASSRRAGTSGYNEQFF
TRBJ2-5,TRBV11-3,CASSWTGQETQYF
TRBJ1-2,TRBV7-6,CASSPSLTANYGYTF
TRBJ1-6,TRBV6-1,CASSEEPGSHSPLHF
TRBJ2-1,TRBV5-5,CASSPGDPGGFF
TRBJ1-5,TRBV23-1,CASKGLENQPQHF
TRBJ1-4,TRBV5-1,CASSGQGAHREKLFF
TRBJ2-1,TRBV29-1,CSVEGIPGHYSYNEQFF
TRBJ2-7,TRBV7-8,CASSLGRVEQYF
TRBJ2-7,TRBV5-3,CARSWSVRRFSYEQYF
TRBJ2-7,TRBV28,CATGRSLYEQYF
TRBJ2-5,TRBV4-1,CASSQRQDLQETQYF
TRBJ2-2,TRBV28,CASASRRGRARSGELFF
TRBJ2-7,TRBV5-6,CASSLVGRREQYF
TRBJ2-1,TRBV6-6,CASSYSLSGSYNEQFF
TRBJ1-6,TRBV6-5,CASSTSRGSPLHF
TRBJ1-1,TRBV29-1,CSIAGTPNTEAFF
TRBJ1-3,TRBV13,CASSSTGSGNTIYF
TRBJ2-1,TRBV5-1,CASSQDGQGTYNEQFF
TRBJ2-1,TRBV5-1,CASSLPSNEQFF
TRBJ2-1,TRBV5-1,CASSSRGGSNEQFF
TRBJ2-7,TRBV18,CASSPNQLGYEQYF
TRBJ2-1,TRBV7-2,CASSPTPGHEQFF
TRBJ1-1,TRBV14,CASSQVGGSPEAFF
TRBJ2-3,TRBV9,CASTLGRAQDTQYF
TRBJ1-6,TRBV4-2,CASSQDRLAPLHF
TRBJ2-3,TRBV6-5,CASWDSLGNTQYF
TRBJ2-7,TRBV6-1,CASSRTGTSAYEQYF
TRBJ1-2,TRBV7-2,CASSLAMANYGYTF
TRBJ1-2,TRBV6-5,CASSFRGRGYGYTF
TRBJ2-5,TRBV6-1,CASSLMGGSGTQYF
TRBJ2-5,TRBV18,CASSPLVLETQYF
TRBJ2-6,TRBV18,CASSRTGTGAGANVLTF
TRBJ1-1,TRBV2,CASSEALLVTEAFF
TRBJ2-1,TRBV28,CASRRPWREQFF
TRBJ2-1,TRBV6-5,CASSYSGGGNEQFF
TRBJ2-7,TRBV11-2,CASSPGGNLGEQYF
TRBJ1-1,TRBV23-1,CASSQKGQMNTEAFF
TRBJ2-7,TRBV18,CASSLGQHYEQYF
TRBJ1-4,TRBV7-9,CASSWSPSGKLFF